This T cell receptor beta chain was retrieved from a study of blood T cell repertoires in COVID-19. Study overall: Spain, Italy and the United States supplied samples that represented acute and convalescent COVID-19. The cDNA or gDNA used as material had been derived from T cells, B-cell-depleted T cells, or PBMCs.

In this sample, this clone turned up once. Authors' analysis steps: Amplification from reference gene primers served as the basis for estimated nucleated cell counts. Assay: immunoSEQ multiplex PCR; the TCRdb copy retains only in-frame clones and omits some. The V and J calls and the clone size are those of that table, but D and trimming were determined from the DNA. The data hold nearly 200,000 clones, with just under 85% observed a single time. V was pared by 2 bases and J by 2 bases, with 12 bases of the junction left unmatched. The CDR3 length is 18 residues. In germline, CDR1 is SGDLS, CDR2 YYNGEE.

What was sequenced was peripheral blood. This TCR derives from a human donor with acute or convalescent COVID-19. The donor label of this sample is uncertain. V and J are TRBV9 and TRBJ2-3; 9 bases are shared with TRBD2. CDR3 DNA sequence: TGTGCCAGCAGCGTGCCCAGCGGGGGGACCCCTTACACAGATACGCAGTATTTT. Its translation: CASSVPSGGTPYTDTQYF.